One sample yielded the 17 T cell receptor beta chains listed below, sequenced in a study of blood T cells in healthy people across ages (dated by TCRdb to the mid-2010s). Library prep was done by 5' RACE. This sample was sequenced with an Illumina HiSeq 2500. A second roughly 7 to 11 cycle PCR used a sample-barcoded 5' primer and a J-beta primer mix. TCRdb ran its own pipeline on the public reads, namely fastp trimming at Q25 and MiXCR clone calling, and kept in-frame beta chains. Each entry merges the rows of one CDR3 protein and shows their most common DNA and genes. The sample has more than 650,000 distinct CDR3 sequences on record, about a fifth of them singletons. The ten largest clones represent around 22% of the sample. Input material: blood. These receptors were taken from a man aged 65 to 79 in good health.

The CDR3 here is CSVASPSGRAIGELFF. DNA for the CDR3: TGCAGCGTTGCATCTCCTAGCGGGAGGGCGATCGGGGAGCTGTTTTTT. The rearrangement links TRBV29-1 to TRBJ2-2, with TRBD2 matching 12 bases. This CDR3 region has 16 residues. The V gene end was trimmed by 4 bases and the J gene end by 7 bases; junction bases not matched to a gene: 10. CDR1 is SQVTM, CDR2 ANQGSEA, per germline.

The rearrangement uses TRBV9 and TRBJ2-3, with 8 bases identical to TRBD2. The CDR3 runs 16 residues. After removal of 6 bases from V and 3 bases from J, the junction contained 12 bases not matched to a gene. Per germline, CDR1 SGDLS and CDR2 YYNGEE. CDR3 amino acids: CASNLAGMASTDTQYF. In nucleotides, the CDR3 is TGTGCCAGCAACTTAGCGGGAATGGCTTCTACAGATACGCAGTATTTT.

The chain joins TRBV6-6 to TRBJ2-7, with TRBD1 identical over 9 bases. The CDR3 is made up of 13 amino acids. V lost 2 bases, J lost 5 bases, and 1 base stayed unmatched. Germline CDR1 MNHNY, CDR2 SVGAGI (reference sequence). CDR3 in DNA: TGTGCCAGCAGTTACGACAGGGGGGACGAGCAGTACTTC. It is translated as CASSYDRGDEQYF.

This clonotype was seen more than once but under ten times. V is TRBV27 and J is TRBJ2-1; 8 positions agree with TRBD2. With V trimmed by 5 bases and J by 3 bases, 15 bases remained unmatched. This CDR3 has 18 residues. Germline V gives CDR1 MNHEY, CDR2 SMNVEV (reference sequence). CDR3 loop: CASSPGRGREDFYNEQFF. The CDR3 bases are TGTGCCAGCAGTCCCGGCCGGGGGCGGGAGGACTTCTACAATGAGCAGTTCTTC.

The gene calls are TRBV5-1 and TRBJ2-5; 10 bases fit TRBD2. The CDR3 has 15 residues. V lost 7 bases, J lost 5 bases, and 11 bases stayed unmatched. Per the germline V gene, CDR1 is SGHRS and CDR2 is YFSETQ. In DNA form, the CDR3 reads TGCGCCAGCCGAGGGTCTAGCGGGAGCTTGGAGACCCAGTACTTC. This codes for CASRGSSGSLETQYF.

In its sample, this clonotype was seen many times. The gene calls are TRBV7-9 and TRBJ1-2, with D possibly TRBD1 on 6 matching bases. The CDR3 is 16 amino acids. The ends were cut back, 1 base at V and 2 bases at J, with 14 bases in the middle. Germline lookup yields CDR1 SEHNR and CDR2 FQNEAQ (reference sequence). CDR3 bases: TGTGCCAGCAGCTTAGTCTCTGGGACACTGAACTATGGCTACACCTTC. This translates into CASSLVSGTLNYGYTF.

This clonotype occurred a few times. The CDR3 nucleotides are TGCAGCGTTGACTCCGGTCAGGGAATCACCACCGGGGAGCTGTTTTTT. Its translation is CSVDSGQGITTGELFF. The chain links TRBV29-1 to TRBJ2-2; a possible D gene is TRBD1 (5 bases). Germline CDR1 SQVTM, CDR2 ANQGSEA. The CDR3 is 16 residues long. Trimming shortened V by 3 bases and J by 4 bases, and 18 bases separated the two germline ends.

This clonotype was detected once. V gene TRBV29-1 combines with J gene TRBJ2-7, with a weak D call TRBD2 (5 bases). Trimming took 0 bases from V and 0 from J, leaving 6 bases between them. The CDR3 spans 13 residues. Germline V gene sequence: CDR1 SQVTM, CDR2 ANQGSEA. The CDR3 nucleotides are TGCAGCGTTGAAGATGGGAGCTCCTACGAGCAGTACTTC. Translating it yields CSVEDGSSYEQYF.

Many counts were recorded for this clonotype. The chain carries TRBV5-1 and TRBJ2-7; 7 bases are shared with TRBD2. Looked up from germline, CDR1 is SGHRS and CDR2 is YFSETQ. The CDR3 spans 14 residues. After removal of 3 bases from V and 0 bases from J, the junction contained 3 bases not matched to a gene. CDR3 nucleotides: TGCGCCAGCAGCTGGGGGGGAAGCTCCTACGAGCAGTACTTC. It yields the protein CASSWGGSSYEQYF.

This clonotype was seen only a few times. The V gene is TRBV19, the J gene TRBJ1-1; no reliable D call. Trimming stripped 5 bases from V and 4 bases from J, with 11 bases between. The CDR3 loop spans 13 amino acids. CDR1 is LNHDA and CDR2 is SQIVND in the germline V gene (reference sequence). The CDR3 loop is CASSEGRTTEAFF. The DNA of the CDR3 is TGTGCCAGTAGTGAGGGCAGGACCACTGAAGCTTTCTTT.

This rearrangement joins TRBV20-1 to TRBJ2-1, with 10 bases matching TRBD1. The DNA end is more similar to TRBJ2-5, so the J call may be wrong. Germline V gene lookup returns CDR1 DFQATT and CDR2 SNEGSKA (reference sequence). The CDR3 consists of 14 residues. The CDR3 spells CSAPPGQGKETQYF. In nucleotides, the CDR3 is TGCAGTGCCCCGCCGGGACAGGGGAAAGAGACCCAGTACTTC.

About this clonotype: This may arise from a read error, as a much more abundant clone is one base away. This rearrangement joins TRBV12-3 or TRBV12-4 to TRBJ2-3; D gene unclear. This CDR3 contains 13 residues. The CDR3 bases are TGTGCCAGCAGTTTAGGTTTCCGAGATACGCAGTTTTTT. Protein: CASSLGFRDTQFF.

V is TRBV7-2 and J is TRBJ2-3; D is unclear. This CDR3 is built from 16 residues. Germline values: CDR1 SGHTA, CDR2 FQGNSA. Trimming stripped 6 bases from V and 2 bases from J, with 18 bases between. In DNA form, the CDR3 reads TGTGCCAGCAGGAAAATCGTACAGCGATACACAGATACGCAGTATTTT. Its protein is CASRKIVQRYTDTQYF.

This clonotype was seen only a few times. This chain uses TRBV5-1 with TRBJ2-7, with D maybe TRBD2 (6 bases). The CDR3 covers 15 residues. Per the germline V gene, CDR1 is SGHRS and CDR2 is YFSETQ. V was pared by 2 bases and J by 1 base, with 13 bases between. The CDR3 is CASSFDYGRSYEQYF. Written as DNA, the CDR3 is TGCGCCAGCAGCTTTGATTACGGGAGATCCTACGAGCAGTACTTC. The full variable domain, its missing parts supplied by reference TRBV5-1 and TRBJ2-7, is KAGVTQTPRYLIKTRGQQVTLSCSPISGHRSVSWYQQTPGQGLQFLFEYFSETQRNKGNFPGRFSGRQFSNSRSEMNVSTLELGDSALYLCASSFDYGRSYEQYFGPGTRLTVT.

CDR3 DNA: TGTGCCAGCAGTTCCCCGGGACAGCTCACAGATACGCAGTATTTT. Its translation: CASSSPGQLTDTQYF. The chain has TRBV12-3 or TRBV12-4 and TRBJ2-3, with 7 bases matching TRBD1. The CDR3 spans 15 residues. The junction had 6 bases not matched to a gene; V was cut back by 4 bases and J by 2 bases.

There are a few counts of this clonotype. This CDR3 is CASSWTSGREETQYF. The CDR3 DNA follows: TGCGCCAGCAGTTGGACTAGCGGACGAGAAGAGACCCAGTACTTC. This chain links TRBV5-1 with TRBJ2-5; 10 nucleotides agree with TRBD2. Germline CDR1 and CDR2: SGHRS and YFSETQ. The trim removed 5 bases at V and 3 bases at J, leaving 7 bases unmatched. The CDR3 is 15 residues long.

This clonotype was seen a few times. The chain has TRBV7-2 and TRBJ2-1; 14 bases align to TRBD2. V was pared by 5 bases and J by 10 bases, with 10 bases of the junction left unmatched. The CDR3 has 16 amino acids. Germline assignment: CDR1 SGHTA and CDR2 FQGNSA. The CDR3 loop reads CASSNGLAGGRGEQFF. As DNA, the CDR3 is TGTGCCAGCAGCAATGGACTAGCGGGAGGAAGAGGCGAGCAGTTCTTC.